The rows below give T cell receptor beta chains drawn from one sample of a study of blood T cell repertoires in COVID-19. Sequencing was performed with immunoSEQ multiplex PCR; in TCRdb, only in-frame clones are kept and a portion is missing. The table shows roughly 70,000 clones, with around 80% occurring only once. The source material was peripheral blood. The receptor set was obtained from a human donor in a cohort sampled during active COVID-19. The CDR3 runs from the conserved cysteine through the conserved F or W. Fields, in order: CDR3 protein, V gene, J gene, clone size. The size entry is marked missing in some rows and otherwise reads once, few, many or a size class.

CASSYPGLAGIAKNIQYF	TRBV6-2/TRBV6-3	TRBJ2-4	NA
CASSSGTGYNEQFF	TRBV5-5	TRBJ2-1	NA
CASGAVYYEQYF	TRBV7-9	TRBJ2-7	NA
CASSGGATYNEQFF	TRBV3-1/TRBV3-2	TRBJ2-1	NA
CASSLEGYDEQFF	TRBV5-1	TRBJ2-1	NA
CASSVMSGSGDTQYF	TRBV9	TRBJ2-3	NA
CSASPGQLSEQYF	TRBV20-1	TRBJ2-7	NA
CASSPDLARYNEQYF	TRBV7-2	TRBJ2-7	NA
CASSLYRVGEQYF	TRBV7-2	TRBJ2-7	NA
CASSTSGTGVFTNEKLFF	TRBV10-1	TRBJ1-4	few
CASSFNRGSRSYEQYF	TRBV27	TRBJ2-7	NA
CSVAKDSAFF	TRBV29-1	TRBJ1-1	NA
CASSESGGRAGELFF	TRBV6-1	TRBJ2-2	NA
CASTWTGPNTEAFF	TRBV7-9	TRBJ1-1	few
CASSSQLAGGPNEQYF	TRBV13	TRBJ2-7	NA
CASSLAGVNTGELFF	TRBV7-9	TRBJ2-2	NA
CASRATSGRYNEQFF	TRBV6-5	TRBJ2-1	NA
CASSETGTGSSPLHF	TRBV6-1	TRBJ1-6	NA
CASSLPGTGEAFF	TRBV12-3/TRBV12-4	TRBJ1-1	NA
CASSFRTQEKYGYTF	TRBV28	TRBJ1-2	few
CASSQEGGRHRPYEQYF	TRBV4-3	TRBJ2-7	NA